This entry describes one T cell receptor (beta chain). The CDR3 consists of 17 residues. Germline V gene sequence: CDR1 SGHDT, CDR2 YYEEEE. V was clipped by 1 base and J by 6 bases; unmatched bases: 6. Produced via immunoSEQ multiplex PCR; TCRdb's table is partial and in-frame only. Of about 120,000 clones listed, 90% are singletons. The sample originates from a study of T cell clones after liver transplantation. The sequencing used CD4+ T cells from blood, collected 12 months after liver transplant. The receptor's source is a human patient who received a liver transplant. Some T cells may have come from the graft donor. The J gene is TRBJ2-3, the V gene TRBV5-6; 15 bases agree with TRBD2. The CDR3 reads CASSLRTSGRAVDTQYF. The CDR3 DNA is TGTGCCAGCAGCTTGAGGACTAGCGGGAGGGCCGTGGATACGCAGTATTTT.